The 4 T cell receptor beta chains given below trace back to one sample, sequenced in a study of T cell responses to AZD1222 COVID-19 vaccine. Assay used: immunoSEQ multiplex PCR; TCRdb lists only in-frame clones, some missing. The sample holds more than 95,000 clones, 85% to 90% seen once. The sequencing used peripheral blood, collected on day 0 of AZD1222 vaccination. The source of these receptors is an adult in good health.

The CDR3 sequence: CATSGAGGGHYEQYF. The CDR3, as DNA: TGTGCCACCAGCGGTGCAGGGGGCGGGCACTACGAGCAGTACTTC. This sequence joins TRBV24-1 and TRBJ2-7; 8 nucleotides match TRBD1. The V and J ends lost 7 bases and 3 bases, in that order; junction bases with no gene match: 10. The germline gives CDR1 KGHDR, CDR2 SFDVKD. This CDR3 contains 15 residues.

This chain links TRBV25-1 with TRBJ2-7; 10 nucleotides agree with TRBD1. The V and J ends lost 5 bases and 5 bases, in that order; junction bases with no gene match: 15. This CDR3 is built from 17 residues. Germline V gene sequence: CDR1 MGHDK, CDR2 SYGVNS. CDR3 DNA sequence: TGTGCCAGCAGTCCAGTCCCGGGACAGGGGCCGGGGGACGAGCAGTACTTC. Encoded protein: CASSPVPGQGPGDEQYF.

The chain couples TRBV5-6 to TRBJ1-2; no clear D gene. Germline values: CDR1 SGHDT, CDR2 YYEEEE. V lost 5 bases and J lost 2, with 16 bases in between. This CDR3 contains 15 residues. The CDR3 loop is CASRILRRNNYGYTF. The CDR3 region has the DNA TGTGCCAGCAGGATCCTGCGCCGGAACAACTATGGCTACACCTTC. The full variable domain, its missing parts supplied by reference TRBV5-6 and TRBJ1-2, is DAGVTQSPTHLIKTRGQQVTLRCSPKSGHDTVSWYQQALGQGPQFIFQYYEEEERQRGNFPDRFSGHQFPNYSSELNVNALLLGDSALYLCASRILRRNNYGYTFGSGTRLTVV.

V and J are TRBV6-6 and TRBJ2-1, with TRBD2 as a possible D gene (6 bases). V shed 6 bases and J shed 4 bases, with 13 bases lying between them. The germline gives CDR1 MNHNY, CDR2 SVGAGI (reference sequence). The CDR3 is 14 residues long. Here the CDR3 reads CASRPARDYNEQFF. The DNA for the CDR3 is TGTGCCAGCAGACCGGCGCGGGATTACAATGAGCAGTTCTTC.